This TCR beta chain came from a study of tumor-infiltrating lymphocytes in oesophageal squamous cell carcinoma. TCRdb called the PCR reads again in MiXCR, with one record for every CDR3 protein. The repertoire holds some 10,000 distinct CDR3 sequences, with 50% to 65% as singletons. The CDR3 contains 14 residues. Germline CDR1 and CDR2: MNHNS and SASEGT. The clonotype comes from a male donor with esophageal squamous cell carcinoma. Material: esophageal tumor tissue. V usage is TRBV6-1 and J usage is TRBJ2-1; no definite D call. The assigned J gene may be wrong: the sequence end matches TRBJ2-7 better. The CDR3 loop reads CASSEIQSSYEQYF. In DNA, the CDR3 is TGTGCCAGCAGTGAAATTCAGAGCTCCTACGAGCAGTACTTC.